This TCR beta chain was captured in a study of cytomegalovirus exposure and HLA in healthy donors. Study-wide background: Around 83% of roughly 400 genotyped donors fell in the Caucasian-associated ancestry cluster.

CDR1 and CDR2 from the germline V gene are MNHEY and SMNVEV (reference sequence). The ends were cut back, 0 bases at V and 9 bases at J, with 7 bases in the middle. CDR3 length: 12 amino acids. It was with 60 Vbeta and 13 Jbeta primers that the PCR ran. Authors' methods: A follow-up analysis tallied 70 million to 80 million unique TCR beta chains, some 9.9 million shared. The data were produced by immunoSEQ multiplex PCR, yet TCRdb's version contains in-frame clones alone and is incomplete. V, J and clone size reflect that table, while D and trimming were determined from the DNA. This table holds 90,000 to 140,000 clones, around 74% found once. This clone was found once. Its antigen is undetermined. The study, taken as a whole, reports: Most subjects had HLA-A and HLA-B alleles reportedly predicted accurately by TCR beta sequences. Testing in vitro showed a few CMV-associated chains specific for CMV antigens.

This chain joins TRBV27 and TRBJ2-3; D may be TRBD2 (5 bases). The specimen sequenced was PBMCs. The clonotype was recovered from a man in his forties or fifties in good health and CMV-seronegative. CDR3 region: CASSLSRGTQYF. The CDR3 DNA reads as TGTGCCAGCAGTTTATCGCGAGGGACGCAGTATTTT.